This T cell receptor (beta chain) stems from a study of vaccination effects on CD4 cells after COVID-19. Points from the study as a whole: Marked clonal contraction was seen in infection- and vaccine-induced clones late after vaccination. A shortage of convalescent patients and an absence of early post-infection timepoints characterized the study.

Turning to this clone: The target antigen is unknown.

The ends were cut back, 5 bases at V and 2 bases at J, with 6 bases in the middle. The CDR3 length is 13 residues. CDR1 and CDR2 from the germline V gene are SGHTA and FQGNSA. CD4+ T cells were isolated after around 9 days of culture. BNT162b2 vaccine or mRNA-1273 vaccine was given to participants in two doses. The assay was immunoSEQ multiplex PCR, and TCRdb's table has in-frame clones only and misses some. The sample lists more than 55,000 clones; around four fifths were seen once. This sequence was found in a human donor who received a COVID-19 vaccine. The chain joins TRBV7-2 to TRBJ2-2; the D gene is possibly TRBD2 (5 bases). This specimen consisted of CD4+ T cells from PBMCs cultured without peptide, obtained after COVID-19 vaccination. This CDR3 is CASSPGNTGELFF. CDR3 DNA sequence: TGTGCCAGCAGCCCGGGAAACACCGGGGAGCTGTTTTTT.